Each of the 17 T cell receptor beta chains below was sequenced from the same sample in a study of cytomegalovirus exposure and HLA in healthy donors. The PCR used 60 Vbeta and 13 Jbeta primers. Libraries were prepared by immunoSEQ multiplex PCR; TCRdb keeps only in-frame clonotypes and omits some of them. Here the sample spans approximately 150,000 clones, roughly 80% being singletons. Sequencing was carried out using PBMCs. The source of these receptors is a man between 18 and 35 years old in good health and CMV-seropositive.

The gene calls are TRBV4-1 and TRBJ2-1; the match to TRBD2 covers 8 bases. With 3 bases clipped from V and 6 bases from J, the junction kept 7 bases outside the gene matches. The germline gives CDR1 MGHRA, CDR2 YSYEKL. This CDR3 has 15 residues. CDR3 loop: CASSQQRESPNEQFF. The CDR3 DNA sequence: TGCGCCAGCAGCCAGCAGCGGGAGTCCCCCAATGAGCAGTTCTTC.

This chain connects TRBV18 to TRBJ1-1; D is unclear. CDR1 is KGHSH, CDR2 LQKENI, per germline. Deletions cut 4 bases from V and 1 base from J, with 10 bases between. The CDR3 has 14 residues. CDR3 in DNA: TGTGCCAGCTCACGGTCGACTGCGAACACTGAAGCTTTCTTT. Its translation is CASSRSTANTEAFF.

The chain is built from TRBV1 and TRBJ2-5; the table names TRBD2, a call not compared with the DNA. TRBV1 is classified as a pseudogene. This CDR3 has 15 amino acids. DNA for the CDR3: TGCACCAGCAGCCAAGGGGTTAGCGGGAGGGAGGAGCAGTACTTC. Protein product: CTSSQGVSGREEQYF.

The rearrangement links TRBV5-1 to TRBJ2-1, with unresolved D. Trimming pared 0 bases from V and 9 bases from J, leaving 16 bases between. This CDR3 is built from 15 residues. CDR1 SGHRS and CDR2 YFSETQ come from the germline V gene. CDR3 loop: CASSLDTGLYVEQFF. As DNA, the CDR3 is TGCGCCAGCAGCTTGGATACGGGTCTATACGTTGAGCAGTTCTTC.

The rearrangement joins TRBV2 to TRBJ2-3, with 7 positions matching TRBD1. CDR3 size: 16 residues. With V trimmed by 6 bases and J by 2 bases, 11 bases remained unmatched. CDR1 is SNHLY and CDR2 is FYNNEI in the germline V gene. CDR3 DNA sequence: TGTGCCAGCAGGGCCGGGACAGCTTATCCCACAGATACGCAGTATTTT. Translating gives CASRAGTAYPTDTQYF.

The rearrangement uses TRBV9 and TRBJ2-2; 10 nucleotides align to TRBD2. The germline gives CDR1 SGDLS, CDR2 YYNGEE. This CDR3 spans 15 amino acids. After removal of 3 bases from V and 9 bases from J, the junction contained 8 bases not matched to a gene. CDR3 nucleotides: TGTGCCAGCAGCGGATGGACTAGCGGAGCCCGGGAGCTGTTTTTT. This codes for CASSGWTSGARELFF.

This chain uses TRBV28 with TRBJ2-1; D unresolved. Trimming shortened V by 3 bases and J by 6 bases, and 15 bases separated the two germline ends. The CDR3 has 15 amino acids. The germline V gene has CDR1 MDHEN and CDR2 SYDVKM. CDR3 protein: CASSFPSTAVNEQFF. CDR3 in DNA: TGTGCCAGCAGTTTCCCCTCGACGGCGGTCAATGAGCAGTTCTTC.

The gene calls are TRBV6-5 and TRBJ2-7, with 8 bases aligning to TRBD2. The V segment lost 5 bases and the J segment 0 bases; nucleotides outside the gene matches: 3. This CDR3 has 14 residues. The germline gives CDR1 MNHEY, CDR2 SVGAGI. CDR3 region: CASSAGLGSYEQYF. The DNA of the CDR3 is TGTGCCAGCAGTGCGGGACTAGGCTCCTACGAGCAGTACTTC.

The V and J genes are TRBV28 and TRBJ1-1; D remains ambiguous. The CDR3 is 14 residues long. V was shortened by 2 bases and J by 2 bases, with 9 bases between the two germline ends. CDR1 and CDR2 from the germline V gene are MDHEN and SYDVKM. The CDR3 loop is CASSLTILNTEAFF. The DNA for the CDR3 is TGTGCCAGCAGTTTAACAATCTTAAACACTGAAGCTTTCTTT.

The chain employs TRBV4-1 and TRBJ2-5; D unclear. The J call could be wrong; TRBJ2-7 is a better fit for the DNA end. The CDR3 runs to 13 residues. Germline assignment: CDR1 MGHRA and CDR2 YSYEKL. CDR3 DNA sequence: TGCGCCAGCAGCCCCCGAGGAATAGGCGAGCAGTACTTC. Its translation is CASSPRGIGEQYF.

This clone was picked up one time. The J gene is TRBJ2-1, the V gene TRBV30; maybe TRBD2 (6 bases). The germline gives CDR1 GTSNPN, CDR2 SVGIG (reference sequence). Trimming stripped 1 base from V and 9 bases from J, with 16 bases between. This CDR3 contains 14 residues. CDR3 nucleotide sequence: TGTGCCTGGAGTGCGATGACGGGGGTCGGTGAGCAGTTCTTC. Translation gives CAWSAMTGVGEQFF.

The V gene is TRBV9, the J gene TRBJ1-1; D is possibly TRBD1 (5 bases). The CDR3 is 15 residues long. V was shortened by 2 bases and J by 4 bases, with 15 bases between the two germline ends. Germline CDR1 and CDR2: SGDLS and YYNGEE. The CDR3 protein is CASSVSRDGGTEAFF. As DNA, the CDR3 is TGTGCCAGCAGCGTCTCCAGAGACGGGGGCACTGAAGCTTTCTTT.

There are a few counts of this clone. Distinct nucleotide sequences in the sample also encode this CDR3. V is TRBV19 and J is TRBJ2-1; 9 bases are a match to TRBD2. CDR3 size: 16 residues. Looked up from germline, CDR1 is LNHDA and CDR2 is SQIVND (reference sequence). V lost 5 bases to trimming and J lost 1 base; unmatched junction nucleotides: 6. In nucleotides, the CDR3 is TGTGCCAGTAGTCGTAATAGCGGGAGTTCCTACAATGAGCAGTTCTTC. Its protein is CASSRNSGSSYNEQFF.

The genes are TRBV9 and TRBJ2-2; D perhaps matches TRBD1 (6 bases). V lost 5 bases, J lost 4 bases, and 18 bases lay in between. The CDR3 is made up of 16 amino acids. CDR1 and CDR2 (germline): SGDLS, YYNGEE. CDR3 nucleotides: TGTGCCAGCAGGCCTGGACAGATCTCCGGCACCGGGGAGCTGTTTTTT. Its translation is CASRPGQISGTGELFF.

The chain uses TRBV7-9 and TRBJ2-2; no clear D gene. In germline, CDR1 is SEHNR, CDR2 FQNEAQ (reference sequence). This CDR3 spans 13 amino acids. Between the trimmed V and J ends, which lost 5 bases and 9 bases, there was a span of 13 bases. CDR3 sequence reads: CASSLVSSWELFF. The CDR3 bases are TGTGCCAGCAGCCTCGTCTCCTCTTGGGAGCTGTTTTTT.

The gene calls are TRBV28 and TRBJ2-7; D gene unclear. Per germline, CDR1 MDHEN and CDR2 SYDVKM. This CDR3 has 15 residues. V dropped 3 bases and J dropped 7 bases, with 19 bases sitting between them. This chain's CDR3 is CASSFLDSPLLEQYF. The CDR3 bases are TGTGCCAGCAGTTTCCTCGATTCCCCACTCCTAGAGCAGTACTTC. The full variable domain, completed using reference TRBV28 and TRBJ2-7, is DVKVTQSSRYLVKRTGEKVFLECVQDMDHENMFWYRQDPGLGLRLIYFSYDVKMKEKGDIPEGYSVSREKKERFSLILESASTNQTSMYLCASSFLDSPLLEQYFGPGTRLTVT.

The genes are TRBV10-3 and TRBJ2-5; D perhaps matches TRBD2 (5 bases). The V gene lost 0 bases and the J gene lost 5 bases, with 10 bases spanning the gap. The germline CDR1 and CDR2 sequences are ENHRY and SYGVKD. The CDR3 is made up of 14 amino acids. CDR3 bases: TGTGCCATCAGTGAGTCGAACGGGGTGGAGACCCAGTACTTC. This encodes CAISESNGVETQYF.